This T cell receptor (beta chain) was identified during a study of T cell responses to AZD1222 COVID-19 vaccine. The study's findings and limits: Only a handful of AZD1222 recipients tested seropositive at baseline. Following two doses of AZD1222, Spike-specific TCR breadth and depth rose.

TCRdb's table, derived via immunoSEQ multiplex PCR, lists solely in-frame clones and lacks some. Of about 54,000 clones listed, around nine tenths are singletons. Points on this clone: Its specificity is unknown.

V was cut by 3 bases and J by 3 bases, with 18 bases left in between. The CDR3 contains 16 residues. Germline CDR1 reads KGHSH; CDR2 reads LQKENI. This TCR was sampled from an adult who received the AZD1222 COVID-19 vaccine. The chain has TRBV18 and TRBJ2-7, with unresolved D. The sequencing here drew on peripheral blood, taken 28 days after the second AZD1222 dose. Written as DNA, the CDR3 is TGTGCCAGCTCACCTCGTGGTGGGGAAACCTACTACGAGCAGTACTTC. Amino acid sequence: CASSPRGGETYYEQYF.